A selection of T cell receptor beta chains follows, all from one sample in a study of T-cell reconstitution after alpha-beta-depleted transplantation in children. TCRdb re-called the PCR reads with MiXCR, one entry per CDR3 protein. The sample holds 700,000 to 950,000 distinct CDR3 sequences; roughly 15% are singletons and the top ten take approximately 5%. The sample in question was PBMCs, mostly from graft donor cells, obtained 360 days after TCRalphabeta/CD19-depleted stem cell transplant. These receptors were taken from a male patient between 5 and 17 years old who had a stem cell transplant for acute lymphoblastic leukemia, so the T cells may come from the graft donor. Each CDR3 is given with its conserved first and last residue. D genes are given only for firm matches. The size of a clone is reported for some rows only, either as once, few or many, or as a class for expanded clones.

NA	TRBV5-1	many	TRBJ1-1	CASSLEVNTEAFF	TGCGCCAGCAGCTTGGAGGTGAACACTGAAGCTTTCTTT
NA	TRBV7-9	few	TRBJ2-7	CASSLVAVPYEQYF	TGTGCCAGCAGCTTAGTGGCGGTTCCCTACGAGCAGTACTTC
NA	TRBV6-1	few	TRBJ1-1	CASSTTVGLTEAFF	TGTGCCAGCAGCACTACAGTGGGGCTAACTGAAGCTTTCTTT
NA	TRBV25-1	few	TRBJ2-1	CASSDLGGSYNEQFF	TGTGCCAGCAGTGATCTGGGGGGCTCCTACAATGAGCAGTTCTTC
NA	TRBV9	NA	TRBJ2-5	CASSVEGELQETQYF	TGTGCCAGCAGCGTAGAAGGGGAGCTACAAGAGACCCAGTACTTC
NA	TRBV7-8	few	TRBJ1-1	CASSFQVSALGAEAFF	TGTGCCAGCAGCTTTCAGGTTTCCGCCCTGGGAGCTGAAGCTTTCTTT
TRBD2	TRBV27	NA	TRBJ2-1	CASSSLAGVGYEQFF	TGTGCCAGCAGTTCCTTGGCGGGAGTGGGGTATGAGCAGTTCTTC
NA	TRBV7-6	few	TRBJ2-5	CASSRYRSETQYF	TGTGCCAGCAGTCGTTACAGGTCAGAGACCCAGTACTTC
TRBD1	TRBV5-1	NA	TRBJ2-7	CASSSYPDRVTYEQYF	TGCGCCAGCAGCTCCTATCCGGACAGGGTTACCTACGAGCAGTACTTC
TRBD2	TRBV7-3	few	TRBJ2-1	CASSSTGTSQQFF	TGTGCCAGCAGCTCCACAGGGACTAGTCAGCAGTTCTTC
NA	TRBV5-1	NA	TRBJ1-4	CASSLLRGSNEKLFF	TGCGCCAGCAGCTTGTTGAGGGGTTCTAATGAAAAACTGTTTTTT
TRBD2	TRBV7-7	many	TRBJ2-1	CASSLAGGLNEQFF	TGTGCCAGCAGCTTAGCGGGAGGGCTGAATGAGCAGTTCTTC
NA	TRBV12-3/TRBV12-4	few	TRBJ1-3	CASSLAGATGNTIYF	TGTGCCAGCAGTTTAGCAGGGGCTACCGGAAACACCATATATTTT
NA	TRBV9	few	TRBJ2-7	CASSVQVSGSEQYF	TGTGCCAGCAGCGTACAGGTCTCGGGCTCCGAGCAGTACTTC
TRBD2	TRBV5-1	few	TRBJ2-1	CASSWTSGGSNEQFF	TGCGCCAGCAGCTGGACTAGCGGCGGAAGCAATGAGCAGTTCTTC
NA	TRBV29-1	NA	TRBJ2-5	CSGLEGASETQYF	TGCAGCGGCCTCGAAGGGGCATCTGAGACCCAGTACTTC
NA	TRBV29-1	NA	TRBJ2-1	CSVEFGGDEQFF	TGCAGCGTTGAATTTGGAGGGGATGAGCAGTTCTTC
NA	TRBV20-1	few	TRBJ1-5	CSARDLGTWRNQPQHF	TGCAGTGCTAGAGATCTAGGGACGTGGCGCAATCAGCCCCAGCATTTT
NA	TRBV24-1	NA	TRBJ2-1	CATSDSGRGLFGGEQFF	TGTGCCACCAGTGATTCAGGAAGGGGACTGTTCGGAGGGGAGCAGTTCTTC
TRBD1	TRBV9	few	TRBJ2-7	CASSVNTGTEPYEQYF	TGTGCCAGCAGCGTAAACACCGGGACAGAACCTTACGAGCAGTACTTC
NA	TRBV12-3/TRBV12-4	many	TRBJ1-4	CASSFVRTNEKLFF	TGTGCCAGCAGTTTTGTCCGAACTAATGAAAAACTGTTTTTT
TRBD2	TRBV5-6	NA	TRBJ2-7	CASSGELAGGSYEQYF	TGTGCCAGCAGCGGAGAATTAGCGGGAGGCTCCTACGAGCAGTACTTC
NA	TRBV7-9	few	TRBJ2-7	CASSFTQPPYEQYF	TGTGCCAGCAGCTTCACCCAGCCCCCTTACGAGCAGTACTTC
NA	TRBV2	NA	TRBJ1-1	CASSEADTNTEAFF	TGTGCCAGCAGTGAAGCGGACACGAACACTGAAGCTTTCTTT
NA	TRBV25-1	NA	TRBJ2-3	CASSDRLLTDTQYF	TGTGCCAGCAGTGATCGGCTCCTTACAGATACGCAGTATTTT
NA	TRBV20-1	NA	TRBJ2-1	CSASRGPGSYNEQFF	TGCAGTGCTAGTCGCGGGCCCGGGTCCTACAATGAGCAGTTCTTC
NA	TRBV9	NA	TRBJ1-2	CASSVRDFYGYTF	TGTGCCAGCAGCGTGCGGGACTTCTATGGCTACACCTTC
TRBD2	TRBV5-1	NA	TRBJ2-7	CASRAGDFYEQYF	TGCGCCAGCAGAGCGGGGGATTTCTACGAGCAGTACTTC
TRBD2	TRBV29-1	NA	TRBJ2-7	CSVDMGGRSSYEQYF	TGCAGCGTTGATATGGGCGGGAGGAGCTCCTACGAGCAGTACTTC
NA	TRBV6-5	many	TRBJ2-2	CASRGRDTGELFF	TGTGCCAGCCGAGGGCGGGACACCGGGGAGCTGTTTTTT
TRBD1	TRBV12-3/TRBV12-4	NA	TRBJ1-6	CASGPPDRGNSPLHF	TGTGCCAGCGGCCCCCCGGACAGGGGAAATTCACCCCTCCACTTT
NA	TRBV27	few	TRBJ2-3	CASRGRGGETGDTQYF	TGTGCCAGCAGGGGAAGGGGGGGGGAGACGGGGGATACGCAGTATTTT
NA	TRBV29-1	NA	TRBJ1-1	CSGGMASAEAFF	TGCAGTGGTGGTATGGCCAGTGCTGAAGCTTTCTTT
NA	TRBV12-3/TRBV12-4	NA	TRBJ2-1	CASRDLGDEQFF	TGTGCCAGCAGGGACTTGGGTGATGAGCAGTTCTTC
TRBD2	TRBV9	few	TRBJ2-1	CASSSSGSRFNEQFF	TGTGCCAGCAGTAGTAGCGGGAGTCGGTTCAATGAGCAGTTCTTC
NA	TRBV5-1	many	TRBJ1-1	CASSPEGYTEAFF	TGCGCCAGCAGCCCCGAGGGGTACACTGAAGCTTTCTTT
NA	TRBV18	NA	TRBJ1-1	CASSPPRGEDTNTEAFF	TGTGCCAGCTCACCACCGAGAGGGGAGGACACGAACACTGAAGCTTTCTTT
NA	TRBV27	many	TRBJ2-7	CASSLPPGAADYEQYF	TGTGCCAGCAGTTTACCTCCAGGGGCCGCGGACTACGAGCAGTACTTC
TRBD2	TRBV2	NA	TRBJ2-3	CASRLREGTDTQYF	TGTGCCAGCAGGTTACGGGAGGGTACAGATACGCAGTATTTT
NA	TRBV6-5	few	TRBJ2-7	CASSYSSGSEQYF	TGTGCCAGCAGTTACTCTTCTGGGAGCGAGCAGTACTTC
NA	TRBV12-3/TRBV12-4	many	TRBJ2-1	CASSLPTSGEQFF	TGTGCCAGCAGTTTACCAACTAGTGGTGAGCAGTTCTTC